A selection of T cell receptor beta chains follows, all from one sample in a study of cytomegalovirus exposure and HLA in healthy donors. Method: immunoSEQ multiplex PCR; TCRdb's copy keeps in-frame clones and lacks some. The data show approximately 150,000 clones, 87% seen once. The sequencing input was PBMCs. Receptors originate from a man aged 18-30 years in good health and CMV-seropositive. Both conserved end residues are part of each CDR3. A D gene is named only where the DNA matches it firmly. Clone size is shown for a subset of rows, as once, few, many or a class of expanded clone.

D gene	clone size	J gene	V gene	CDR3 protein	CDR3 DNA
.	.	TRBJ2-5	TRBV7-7	CASSPMRQETQYF	TGTGCCAGCAGCCCGATGCGTCAAGAGACCCAGTACTTC
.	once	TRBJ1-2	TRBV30	CAWHGGYGYTF	TGTGCCTGGCACGGGGGATATGGCTACACCTTC
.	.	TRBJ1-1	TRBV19	CASSDLAHPKNTEAFF	TGTGCCAGTAGCGATCTAGCCCACCCTAAGAACACTGAAGCTTTCTTT
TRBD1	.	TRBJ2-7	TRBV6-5	CASSYSGDRGRYEQYF	TGTGCCAGCAGTTACTCTGGGGACAGGGGACGTTACGAGCAGTACTTC
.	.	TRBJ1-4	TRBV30	CAWSREGLTNEKLFF	TGTGCCTGGAGTCGCGAGGGCCTAACTAATGAAAAACTGTTTTTT
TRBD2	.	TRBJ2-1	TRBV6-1	CASSSLAGGLNEQFF	TGTGCCAGCAGCTCCCTAGCGGGGGGTTTGAATGAGCAGTTCTTC
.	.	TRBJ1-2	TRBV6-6	CASHLGPSSNYGYTF	TGTGCCAGCCACTTGGGGCCCTCTTCTAACTATGGCTACACCTTC
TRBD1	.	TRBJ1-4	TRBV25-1	CASSYRQGEKLFF	TGTGCCAGCAGTTACCGACAGGGGGAAAAACTGTTTTTT
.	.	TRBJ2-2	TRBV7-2	CASSLARSGINTGELFF	TGTGCCAGCAGCTTAGCGCGGAGCGGAATTAACACCGGGGAGCTGTTTTTT
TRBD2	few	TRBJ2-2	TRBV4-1	CASSQGGGSAGELFF	TGCGCCAGCAGCCAAGGCGGGGGATCGGCCGGGGAGCTGTTTTTT
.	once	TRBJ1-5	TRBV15	CATSRDRQGRNQPQHF	TGTGCCACCAGCAGAGATCGGCAGGGAAGGAATCAGCCCCAGCATTTT
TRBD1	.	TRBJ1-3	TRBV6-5	CASSFRTGGGNTIYF	TGTGCCAGCAGTTTTCGGACAGGGGGTGGAAACACCATATATTTT
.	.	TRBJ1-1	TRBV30	CAWSGDPGAEAFF	TGTGCCTGGAGTGGCGACCCCGGGGCTGAAGCTTTCTTT
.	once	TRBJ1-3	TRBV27	CASSLSSGPPGNTIYF	TGTGCCAGCAGTTTATCGTCAGGGCCTCCTGGAAACACCATATATTTT
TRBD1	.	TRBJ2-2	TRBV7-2	CASSDRDRVGHTGELFF	TGTGCCAGCAGCGACCGGGACAGGGTTGGGCACACCGGGGAGCTGTTTTTT
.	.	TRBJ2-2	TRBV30	CAWTRRGGTGELFF	TGTGCCTGGACCAGGAGAGGAGGCACCGGGGAGCTGTTTTTT
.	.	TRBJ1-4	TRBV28	CASAGAAGEKLFF	TGTGCCAGCGCCGGGGCTGCGGGAGAAAAACTGTTTTTT
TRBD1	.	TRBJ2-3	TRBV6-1	CASSGQGSTDTQYF	TGTGCCAGCAGTGGACAGGGATCCACAGATACGCAGTATTTT
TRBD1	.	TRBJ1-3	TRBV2	CASRDGTANFSGNTIYF	TGTGCCAGCAGAGACGGGACAGCCAATTTCTCTGGAAACACCATATATTTT
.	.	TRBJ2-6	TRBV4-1	CASSQDGWGAGANVLTF	TGCGCCAGCAGCCAAGATGGTTGGGGGGCTGGGGCCAACGTCCTGACTTTC
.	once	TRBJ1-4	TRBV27	CASSTNRRLGEKLFF	TGTGCCAGCAGTACAAACAGGCGACTGGGTGAAAAACTGTTTTTT
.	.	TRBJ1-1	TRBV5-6	CASSLMRGAQAFF	TGTGCCAGCAGTCTAATGCGGGGGGCCCAAGCTTTCTTT